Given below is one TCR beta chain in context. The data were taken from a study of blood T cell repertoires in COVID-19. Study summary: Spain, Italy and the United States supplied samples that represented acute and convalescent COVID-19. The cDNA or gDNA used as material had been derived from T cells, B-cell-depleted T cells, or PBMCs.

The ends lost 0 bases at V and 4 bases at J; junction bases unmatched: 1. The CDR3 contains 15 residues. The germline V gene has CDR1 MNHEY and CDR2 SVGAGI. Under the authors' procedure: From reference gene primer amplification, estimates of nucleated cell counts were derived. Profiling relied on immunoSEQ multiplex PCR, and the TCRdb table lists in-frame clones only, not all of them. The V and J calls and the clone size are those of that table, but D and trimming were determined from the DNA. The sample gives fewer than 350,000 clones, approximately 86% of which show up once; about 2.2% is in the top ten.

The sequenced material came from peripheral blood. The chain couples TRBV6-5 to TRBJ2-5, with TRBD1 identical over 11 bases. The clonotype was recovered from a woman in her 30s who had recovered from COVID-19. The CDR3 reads CASSYSGTGGETQYF. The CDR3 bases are TGTGCCAGCAGTTACTCAGGGACAGGGGGAGAGACCCAGTACTTC.